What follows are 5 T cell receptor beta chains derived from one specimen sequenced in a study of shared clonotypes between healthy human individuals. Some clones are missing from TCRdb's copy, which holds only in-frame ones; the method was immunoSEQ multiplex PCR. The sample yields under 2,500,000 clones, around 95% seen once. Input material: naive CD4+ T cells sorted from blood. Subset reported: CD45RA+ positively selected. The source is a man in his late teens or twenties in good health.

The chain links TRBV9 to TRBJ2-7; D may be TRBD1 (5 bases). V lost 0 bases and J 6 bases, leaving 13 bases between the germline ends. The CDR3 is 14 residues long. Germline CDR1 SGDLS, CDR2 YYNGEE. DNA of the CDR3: TGTGCCAGCAGCGTAGGGCAGGGTAGTCTCGAGCAGTACTTC. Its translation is CASSVGQGSLEQYF.

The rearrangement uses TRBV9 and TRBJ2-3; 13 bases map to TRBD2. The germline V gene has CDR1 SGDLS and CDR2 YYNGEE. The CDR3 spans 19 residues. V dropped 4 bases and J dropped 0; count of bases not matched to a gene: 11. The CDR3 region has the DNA TGTGCCAGCAGCAACAGACTAGCGGGGGGCACACCTAGCACAGATACGCAGTATTTT. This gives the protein CASSNRLAGGTPSTDTQYF. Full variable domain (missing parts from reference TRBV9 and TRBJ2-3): DSGVTQTPKHLITATGQRVTLRCSPRSGDLSVYWYQQSLDQGLQFLIQYYNGEERAKGNILERFSAQQFPDLHSELNLSSLELGDSALYFCASSNRLAGGTPSTDTQYFGPGTRLTVL.

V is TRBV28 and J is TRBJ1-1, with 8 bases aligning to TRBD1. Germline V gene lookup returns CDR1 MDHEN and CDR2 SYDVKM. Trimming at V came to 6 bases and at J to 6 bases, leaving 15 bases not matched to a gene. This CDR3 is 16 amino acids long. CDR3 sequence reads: CASSATRQGKGSEAFF. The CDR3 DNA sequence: TGTGCCAGCAGCGCCACCCGACAGGGGAAAGGGTCTGAAGCTTTCTTT.

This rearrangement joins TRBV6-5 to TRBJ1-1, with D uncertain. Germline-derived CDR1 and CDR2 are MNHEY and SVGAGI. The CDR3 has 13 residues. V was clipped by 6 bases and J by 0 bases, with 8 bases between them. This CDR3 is CASSLHMNTEAFF. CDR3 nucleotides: TGTGCCAGCAGCCTCCACATGAACACTGAAGCTTTCTTT.

CDR3 in DNA: TGTGCCTGGAGAGGGGGGAAGAACACCGGGGAGCTGTTTTTT. Amino acids: CAWRGGKNTGELFF. This sequence joins TRBV30 and TRBJ2-2; D may match TRBD1 or TRBD2 (6 bases each). Trimming took off 3 bases at V and 1 base at J, with 9 bases between the two ends. CDR3 length: 14 amino acids. CDR1 and CDR2 from the germline V gene are GTSNPN and SVGIG (reference sequence).